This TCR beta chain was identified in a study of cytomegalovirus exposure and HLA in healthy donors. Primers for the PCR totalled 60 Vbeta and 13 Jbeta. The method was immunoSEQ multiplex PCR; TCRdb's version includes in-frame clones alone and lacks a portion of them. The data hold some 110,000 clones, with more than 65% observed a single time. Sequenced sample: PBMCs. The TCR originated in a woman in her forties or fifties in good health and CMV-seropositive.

Here the CDR3 DNA reads TGTGCCAGCAGTTTTGCTAACTGGGACAGGGATGGCTACACCTTC. This translates into CASSFANWDRDGYTF. V usage is TRBV28 and J usage is TRBJ1-2; 9 nucleotides align to TRBD1. Germline CDR1 and CDR2: MDHEN and SYDVKM. J was trimmed by 6 bases and V by 3 bases; bases with no gene match: 8. This CDR3 is 15 amino acids long.